One and the same sample provided the 31 T cell receptor beta chains below, sequenced in a study of blood T cell repertoires in COVID-19. TCRdb keeps only in-frame clones here, not all; method: immunoSEQ multiplex PCR. The sample yields some 360,000 clones, roughly nine tenths seen once. The sample comprised peripheral blood. The origin of the receptors is a woman aged 55-69 years with COVID-19, enrolled during active disease.

The genes are TRBV28 and TRBJ1-6, with D possibly matching TRBD1 (5 bases). Deletions cut 4 bases from V and 7 bases from J, with 14 bases between. The CDR3 is 15 residues long. The germline gives CDR1 MDHEN, CDR2 SYDVKM. CDR3 coding DNA: TGTGCCAGCAGTTCGCGGGGGTCGGGAAATTCACCCCTCCACTTT. It specifies CASSSRGSGNSPLHF.

The J gene is TRBJ1-4, the V gene TRBV5-1, with 9 positions matching TRBD1. CDR1 is SGHRS, CDR2 YFSETQ, per germline. With V trimmed by 4 bases and J by 11 bases, 9 bases remained unmatched. The CDR3 loop spans 14 amino acids. DNA of the CDR3: TGCGCCAGCAGCCCGGGACAGGGACATCAGAAACTGTTTTTT. The encoded protein is CASSPGQGHQKLFF.

This chain uses TRBV13 with TRBJ1-1, with TRBD1 identical over 10 bases. The CDR3 has 14 amino acids. CDR1 is PRHDT and CDR2 is FYEKMQ in the germline V gene (reference sequence). V gave up 7 bases and J gave up 8 bases; unmatched junction bases: 10. CDR3 sequence reads: CASNPGGTGAEAFF. Written as DNA, the CDR3 is TGTGCCAGCAACCCCGGTGGGACAGGGGCCGAAGCTTTCTTT.

This chain uses TRBV4-2 with TRBJ2-1; 11 positions agree with TRBD2. The germline CDR1 and CDR2 sequences are LGHNA and YNFKEQ. Losses at the gene ends were 2 bases for V and 3 bases for J; bases not matched to a gene: 6. The CDR3 sequence is 17 residues long. The DNA for the CDR3 is TGTGCCAGCAGCCAATATAGCGGGGGGGCTTTCTACAATGAGCAGTTCTTC. Its protein is CASSQYSGGAFYNEQFF.

This chain connects TRBV19 to TRBJ2-6, with TRBD1 identical over 9 bases. Losses at the gene ends were 10 bases for V and 4 bases for J; bases not matched to a gene: 11. Per the germline V gene, CDR1 is LNHDA and CDR2 is SQIVND (reference sequence). This CDR3 is 16 amino acids long. CDR3 in DNA: TGTGCCACCGGGACAGGGCCTTTAATGGGGGCCAACGTCCTGACTTTC. Its translation: CATGTGPLMGANVLTF.

The chain recombines TRBV2 with TRBJ1-2; 10 bases fit TRBD1. Germline trimming cut 4 bases from V and 8 bases from J; bases unmatched to any gene: 4. The CDR3 contains 13 residues. Per the germline V gene, CDR1 is SNHLY and CDR2 is FYNNEI. For the CDR3, the DNA is TGTGCCAGCAGTGGACAGGGGGCAGGGGGCTACACCTTC. Encoded protein: CASSGQGAGGYTF.

V is TRBV5-1 and J is TRBJ1-6; D remains unclear. The V and J ends lost 4 bases and 5 bases respectively, with 19 bases between them. The CDR3 loop spans 17 amino acids. The germline CDR1 and CDR2 sequences are SGHRS and YFSETQ. The CDR3 loop reads CASSPRMARGNNSPLHF. DNA of the CDR3: TGCGCCAGCAGCCCTAGGATGGCTCGAGGGAATAATTCACCCCTCCACTTT.

The chain is built from TRBV7-9 and TRBJ2-3; TRBD2 aligns across 10 bases. Germline V gene sequence: CDR1 SEHNR, CDR2 FQNEAQ (reference sequence). The V segment lost 1 base and the J segment 5 bases; nucleotides outside the gene matches: 12. The CDR3 spans 18 residues. The CDR3 protein is CASSLEVGLAGALDTQYF. The CDR3 DNA sequence: TGTGCCAGCAGCTTAGAGGTCGGGCTAGCGGGGGCCTTAGATACGCAGTATTTT.

CDR3 amino acids: CASSPNRDSNQPQHF. Here the CDR3 DNA reads TGTGCCAGCAGTCCGAACAGGGACAGCAATCAGCCCCAGCATTTT. The chain has TRBV27 and TRBJ1-5; tentatively, D is TRBD1 (6 bases). The germline gives CDR1 MNHEY, CDR2 SMNVEV (reference sequence). Trimming cost V 5 bases and J 1 base, with 12 bases left between them. The CDR3 sequence is 15 residues long.

The chain recombines TRBV5-5 with TRBJ1-2; possible D gene TRBD1, 6 bases. The CDR3 runs to 13 residues. CDR1 and CDR2 (germline): SGHKS, YYEKEE (reference sequence). Between the trimmed V and J ends, which lost 2 bases and 4 bases, there was a span of 9 bases. The DNA for the CDR3 is TGTGCCAGCAGCTTAGGGACATCCTATGGCTACACCTTC. Translation gives CASSLGTSYGYTF.

V usage is TRBV7-9 and J usage is TRBJ1-2; 8 bases fit TRBD1. V gave up 10 bases and J gave up 5 bases; unmatched junction bases: 9. Germline CDR1 reads SEHNR; CDR2 reads FQNEAQ (reference sequence). The CDR3 loop spans 13 amino acids. The CDR3 nucleotides are TGTGCCACCGGCGGACAGGGTACATATGGCTACACCTTC. It translates to CATGGQGTYGYTF.

The chain carries TRBV3-1 (or the pseudogene TRBV3-2) and TRBJ1-1, with 10 bases identical to TRBD1. Losses at the gene ends were 0 bases for V and 3 bases for J; bases not matched to a gene: 4. In germline, CDR1 is LGHDT, CDR2 YNNKEL (reference sequence). This CDR3 has 16 amino acids. The CDR3 DNA sequence: TGTGCCAGCAGCCAAGATTGGACAGGGGGAGACACTGAAGCTTTCTTT. Translating it yields CASSQDWTGGDTEAFF.

As DNA, the CDR3 is TGTGCCAGCAGTGGGGCCGTCGGCGGGGGGACAGATACGCAGTATTTT. Amino acids: CASSGAVGGGTDTQYF. This chain joins TRBV6-1 and TRBJ2-3, with 8 nucleotides matching TRBD2. V trimming: 4 bases; J trimming: 3 bases; junction bases outside the gene matches: 9. This CDR3 is built from 16 residues. Looked up from germline, CDR1 is MNHNS and CDR2 is SASEGT.

The V and J genes are TRBV6-1 and TRBJ1-2, with 9 nucleotides matching TRBD1. Per germline, CDR1 MNHNS and CDR2 SASEGT. V trimming: 3 bases; J trimming: 7 bases; junction bases outside the gene matches: 9. This CDR3 has 15 amino acids. In DNA form, the CDR3 reads TGTGCCAGCAGTGATAGCAGGACAGGGGTTATTGGCTACACCTTC. It specifies CASSDSRTGVIGYTF.

The rearrangement links TRBV2 to TRBJ2-5, with 8 bases lining up with TRBD1. V lost 8 bases and J lost 2; bases outside the gene matches: 19. Germline CDR1 is SNHLY and CDR2 is FYNNEI. The CDR3 sequence is 18 residues long. In DNA, the CDR3 is TGTGCCAGCTATCAGGGGGCGGCTGAAAGTATACGTCAAGAGACCCAGTACTTC. Its protein is CASYQGAAESIRQETQYF.

The chain uses TRBV5-1 and TRBJ1-6; a weak D match, TRBD1 (6 bases). This CDR3 is 17 amino acids long. Germline CDR1 and CDR2: SGHRS and YFSETQ. The V and J ends lost 4 bases and 7 bases respectively, with 21 bases between them. In DNA, the CDR3 is TGCGCCAGCAGCGGGGGGGGCCCCGGGGGCGCGAATTCACCCCTCCACTTT. Translating gives CASSGGGPGGANSPLHF.

The chain combines TRBV19 with TRBJ2-1; TRBD2 agrees at 10 bases. Per the germline V gene, CDR1 is LNHDA and CDR2 is SQIVND (reference sequence). J was trimmed by 3 bases and V by 5 bases; bases with no gene match: 4. The CDR3 sequence is 15 residues long. CDR3 protein: CASSDRLAGYNEQFF. The CDR3 nucleotides read TGTGCCAGTAGTGACCGACTAGCGGGCTACAATGAGCAGTTCTTC.

This chain joins TRBV28 and TRBJ1-2; 7 bases agree with TRBD1. The germline CDR1 and CDR2 sequences are MDHEN and SYDVKM. With 4 bases clipped from V and 7 bases from J, the junction kept 12 bases outside the gene matches. The CDR3 loop spans 15 amino acids. The CDR3 spells CASSSGTAQRGGYTF. DNA of the CDR3: TGTGCCAGCAGTTCCGGGACAGCCCAAAGGGGTGGCTACACCTTC.

This chain uses TRBV28 with TRBJ1-5; D is unclear. From germline, CDR1 is MDHEN and CDR2 SYDVKM. Trimming shortened V by 7 bases and J by 0 bases, and 7 bases separated the two germline ends. This CDR3 is 13 amino acids long. The CDR3 DNA follows: TGTGCCAGCACTCTTTATAGCAATCAGCCCCAGCATTTT. As protein: CASTLYSNQPQHF. Complete variable domain (other parts from reference TRBV28 and TRBJ1-5): DVKVTQSSRYLVKRTGEKVFLECVQDMDHENMFWYRQDPGLGLRLIYFSYDVKMKEKGDIPEGYSVSREKKERFSLILESASTNQTSMYLCASTLYSNQPQHFGDGTRLSIL.

V and J are TRBV7-9 and TRBJ2-7; 7 bases agree with TRBD1. Germline trimming cut 5 bases from V and 4 bases from J; bases unmatched to any gene: 8. Germline loops: CDR1 SEHNR, CDR2 FQNEAQ (reference sequence). This CDR3 contains 14 residues. The CDR3 here is CASSPLNRGYEQYF. DNA of the CDR3: TGTGCCAGCAGCCCATTAAACAGGGGTTACGAGCAGTACTTC.

The rearrangement joins TRBV19 to TRBJ2-1, with a possible D match to TRBD1 (5 bases). CDR1 is LNHDA and CDR2 is SQIVND in the germline V gene (reference sequence). Trimming left V 4 bases short and J 3 bases short, with 13 bases between. The CDR3 length is 15 residues. The chain's CDR3 is CASSRQRYDYNEQFF. For the CDR3, the DNA is TGTGCCAGTAGTAGACAGAGGTACGACTACAATGAGCAGTTCTTC.

This chain links TRBV28 with TRBJ2-7; D uncertain. V was pared by 6 bases and J by 0 bases, with 15 bases between. This CDR3 region has 15 residues. The germline V gene has CDR1 MDHEN and CDR2 SYDVKM. The CDR3 spells CASSGPGLPSYEQYF. The CDR3 DNA sequence: TGTGCCAGCAGCGGTCCAGGCCTGCCCTCCTACGAGCAGTACTTC.

CDR3 residues: CASSPLGTGNSPLHF. CDR3 DNA: TGCGCCAGCAGTCCTCTGGGGACAGGGAATTCACCCCTCCACTTT. The chain links TRBV5-1 to TRBJ1-6; 9 bases are shared with TRBD1. The germline CDR1 and CDR2 sequences are SGHRS and YFSETQ. V was clipped by 5 bases and J by 7 bases; unmatched bases: 7. The CDR3 is 15 residues long.

CDR3 sequence (DNA): TGTGCCAGCAGTTACCAGGGGCGGAGGACGGGCTACACCTTC. Translating it yields CASSYQGRRTGYTF. V and J are TRBV6-2 or TRBV6-3 and TRBJ1-2; a possible D gene is TRBD1 (6 bases). The germline CDR1 and CDR2 sequences are MNHEY and SVGEGT. The V and J ends lost 2 bases and 8 bases respectively, with 15 bases between them. The CDR3 loop spans 14 amino acids.

The chain carries TRBV16 and TRBJ1-5, with D unclear. V dropped 0 bases and J dropped 5 bases, with 5 bases sitting between them. CDR1 and CDR2 (germline): KGHSY, FQNENV. The CDR3 covers 13 residues. The CDR3 DNA sequence: TGTGCCAGCAGCCAATCAAGAGATCAGCCCCAGCATTTT. Its translation: CASSQSRDQPQHF.

The genes are TRBV19 and TRBJ1-4; D perhaps matches TRBD1 (6 bases). Germline-derived CDR1 and CDR2 are LNHDA and SQIVND (reference sequence). V was cut by 3 bases and J by 6 bases, with 11 bases left in between. This CDR3 contains 14 residues. In DNA form, the CDR3 reads TGTGCCAGTAGTATGGAACAGGGCCATGAAAAACTGTTTTTT. Protein: CASSMEQGHEKLFF.

In this sample, this clone turned up once. J is TRBJ2-2 and V is TRBV28, with TRBD2 matching over 10 bases. Per the germline V gene, CDR1 is MDHEN and CDR2 is SYDVKM. This CDR3 comprises 15 residues. The ends lost 6 bases at V and 2 bases at J; junction bases unmatched: 3. CDR3 region: CASSRTSGNTGELFF. The CDR3 DNA is TGTGCCAGCAGCAGGACTAGCGGCAACACCGGGGAGCTGTTTTTT.

This chain connects TRBV29-1 to TRBJ2-5; weak D call: TRBD1 (6 bases). The CDR3 loop spans 12 amino acids. Germline CDR1 is SQVTM and CDR2 is ANQGSEA. V gave up 7 bases and J gave up 4 bases, with 13 bases separating them. Here the CDR3 DNA reads TGCAGCGAGCCGCGAGGGGGAGAGACCCAGTACTTC. Protein: CSEPRGGETQYF.

This chain joins TRBV18 and TRBJ1-4, with 8 bases lining up with TRBD1. With 0 bases clipped from V and 6 bases from J, the junction kept 6 bases outside the gene matches. This CDR3 has 16 amino acids. Germline CDR1 and CDR2: KGHSH and LQKENI. Written as DNA, the CDR3 is TGTGCCAGCTCACCACCGGCAGGGGGCGCCCATGAAAAACTGTTTTTT. The encoded protein is CASSPPAGGAHEKLFF.

The chain combines TRBV20-1 with TRBJ1-5; 11 bases are shared with TRBD1. The CDR3 runs to 17 residues. Losses at the gene ends were 3 bases for V and 1 base for J; bases not matched to a gene: 8. Germline lookup yields CDR1 DFQATT and CDR2 SNEGSKA (reference sequence). The CDR3 protein is CSASRTGGDRSNQPQHF. The CDR3 nucleotides read TGCAGTGCTAGTAGGACAGGGGGCGACCGGAGCAATCAGCCCCAGCATTTT.

This clone was seen once. The V gene is TRBV7-9, the J gene TRBJ2-7; 9 nucleotides align to TRBD1. V trimming: 3 bases; J trimming: 5 bases; junction bases outside the gene matches: 8. The CDR3 runs 15 residues. The germline V gene encodes CDR1 SEHNR and CDR2 FQNEAQ (reference sequence). The CDR3 here is CASSLVLGQGNEQYF. The CDR3 coding sequence is TGTGCCAGCAGCTTGGTGTTGGGACAGGGCAACGAGCAGTACTTC.